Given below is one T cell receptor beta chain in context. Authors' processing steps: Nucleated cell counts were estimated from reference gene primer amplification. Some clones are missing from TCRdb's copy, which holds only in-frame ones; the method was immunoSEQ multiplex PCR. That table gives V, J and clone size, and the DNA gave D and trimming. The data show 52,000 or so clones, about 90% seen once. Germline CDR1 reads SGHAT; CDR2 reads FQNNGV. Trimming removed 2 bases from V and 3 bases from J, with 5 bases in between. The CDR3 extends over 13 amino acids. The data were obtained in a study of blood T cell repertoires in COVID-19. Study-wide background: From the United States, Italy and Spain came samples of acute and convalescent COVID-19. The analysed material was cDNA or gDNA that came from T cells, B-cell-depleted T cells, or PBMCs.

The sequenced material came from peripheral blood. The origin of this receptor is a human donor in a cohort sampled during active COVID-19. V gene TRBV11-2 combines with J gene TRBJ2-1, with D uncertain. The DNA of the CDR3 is TGTGCCAGCAGCTTACGGGTCTACAATGAGCAGTTCTTC. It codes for CASSLRVYNEQFF.